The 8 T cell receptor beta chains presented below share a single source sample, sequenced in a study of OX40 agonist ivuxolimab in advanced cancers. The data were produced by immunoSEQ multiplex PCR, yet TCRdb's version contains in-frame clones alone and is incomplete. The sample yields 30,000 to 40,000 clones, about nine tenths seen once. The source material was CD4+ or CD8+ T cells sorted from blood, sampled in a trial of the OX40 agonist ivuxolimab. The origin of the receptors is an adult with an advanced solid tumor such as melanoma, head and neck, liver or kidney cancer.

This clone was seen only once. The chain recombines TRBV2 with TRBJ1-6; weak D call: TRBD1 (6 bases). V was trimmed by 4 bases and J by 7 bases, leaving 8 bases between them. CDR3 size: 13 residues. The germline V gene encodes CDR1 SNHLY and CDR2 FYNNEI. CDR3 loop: CASSGRGNSPLHF. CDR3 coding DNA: TGTGCCAGCAGTGGGAGGGGGAATTCACCCCTCCACTTT.

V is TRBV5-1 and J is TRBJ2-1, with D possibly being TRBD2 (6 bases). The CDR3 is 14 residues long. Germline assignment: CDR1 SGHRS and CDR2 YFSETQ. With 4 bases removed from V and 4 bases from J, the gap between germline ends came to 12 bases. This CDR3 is CASSPGTGYNEQFF. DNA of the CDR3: TGCGCCAGCAGCCCCGGGACTGGTTACAATGAGCAGTTCTTC.

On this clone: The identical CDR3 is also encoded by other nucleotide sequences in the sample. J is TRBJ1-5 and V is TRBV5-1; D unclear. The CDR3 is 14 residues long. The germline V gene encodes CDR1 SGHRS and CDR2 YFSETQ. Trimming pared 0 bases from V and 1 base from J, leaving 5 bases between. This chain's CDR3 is CASSLGGSNQPQHF. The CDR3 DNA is TGCGCCAGCAGCTTGGGAGGGAGCAATCAGCCCCAGCATTTT.

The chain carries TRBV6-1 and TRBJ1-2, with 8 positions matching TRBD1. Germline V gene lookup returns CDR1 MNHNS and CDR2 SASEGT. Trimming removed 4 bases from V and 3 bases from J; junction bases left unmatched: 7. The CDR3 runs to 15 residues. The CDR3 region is CASSGTQGAYYGYTF. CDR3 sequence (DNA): TGTGCCAGCAGTGGTACTCAGGGGGCCTACTATGGCTACACCTTC.

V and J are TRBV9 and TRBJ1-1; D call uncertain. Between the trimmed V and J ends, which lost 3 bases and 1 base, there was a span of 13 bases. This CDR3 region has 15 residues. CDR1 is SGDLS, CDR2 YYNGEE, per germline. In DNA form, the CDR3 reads TGTGCCAGCAGCGCCGGAGGGCTTGCGAACACTGAAGCTTTCTTT. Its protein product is CASSAGGLANTEAFF. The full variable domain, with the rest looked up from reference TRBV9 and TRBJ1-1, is DSGVTQTPKHLITATGQRVTLRCSPRSGDLSVYWYQQSLDQGLQFLIQYYNGEERAKGNILERFSAQQFPDLHSELNLSSLELGDSALYFCASSAGGLANTEAFFGQGTRLTVV.

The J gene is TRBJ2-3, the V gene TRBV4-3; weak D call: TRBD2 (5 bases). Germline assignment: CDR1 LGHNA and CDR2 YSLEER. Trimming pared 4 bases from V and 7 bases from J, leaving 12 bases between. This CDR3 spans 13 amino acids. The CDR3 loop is CASSLEGRNTQYF. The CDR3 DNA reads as TGCGCCAGCAGCCTTGAGGGTCGTAATACGCAGTATTTT.

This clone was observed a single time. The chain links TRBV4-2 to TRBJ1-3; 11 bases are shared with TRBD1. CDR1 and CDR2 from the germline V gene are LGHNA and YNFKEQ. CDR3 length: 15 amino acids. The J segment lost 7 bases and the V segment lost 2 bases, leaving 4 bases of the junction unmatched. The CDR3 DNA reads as TGTGCCAGCAGCCAACCCGGACAGGGGGCTAACACCATATATTTT. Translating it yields CASSQPGQGANTIYF.

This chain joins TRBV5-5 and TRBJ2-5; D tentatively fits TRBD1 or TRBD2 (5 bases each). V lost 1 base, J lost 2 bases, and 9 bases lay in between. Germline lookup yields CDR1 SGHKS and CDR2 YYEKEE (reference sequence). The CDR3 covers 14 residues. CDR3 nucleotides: TGTGCCAGCAGCTTGAAGGGGAGACAAGAGACCCAGTACTTC. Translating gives CASSLKGRQETQYF. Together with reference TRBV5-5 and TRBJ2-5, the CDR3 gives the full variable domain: DAGVTQSPTHLIKTRGQQVTLRCSPISGHKSVSWYQQVLGQGPQFIFQYYEKEERGRGNFPDRFSARQFPNYSSELNVNALLLGDSALYLCASSLKGRQETQYFGPGTRLLVL.